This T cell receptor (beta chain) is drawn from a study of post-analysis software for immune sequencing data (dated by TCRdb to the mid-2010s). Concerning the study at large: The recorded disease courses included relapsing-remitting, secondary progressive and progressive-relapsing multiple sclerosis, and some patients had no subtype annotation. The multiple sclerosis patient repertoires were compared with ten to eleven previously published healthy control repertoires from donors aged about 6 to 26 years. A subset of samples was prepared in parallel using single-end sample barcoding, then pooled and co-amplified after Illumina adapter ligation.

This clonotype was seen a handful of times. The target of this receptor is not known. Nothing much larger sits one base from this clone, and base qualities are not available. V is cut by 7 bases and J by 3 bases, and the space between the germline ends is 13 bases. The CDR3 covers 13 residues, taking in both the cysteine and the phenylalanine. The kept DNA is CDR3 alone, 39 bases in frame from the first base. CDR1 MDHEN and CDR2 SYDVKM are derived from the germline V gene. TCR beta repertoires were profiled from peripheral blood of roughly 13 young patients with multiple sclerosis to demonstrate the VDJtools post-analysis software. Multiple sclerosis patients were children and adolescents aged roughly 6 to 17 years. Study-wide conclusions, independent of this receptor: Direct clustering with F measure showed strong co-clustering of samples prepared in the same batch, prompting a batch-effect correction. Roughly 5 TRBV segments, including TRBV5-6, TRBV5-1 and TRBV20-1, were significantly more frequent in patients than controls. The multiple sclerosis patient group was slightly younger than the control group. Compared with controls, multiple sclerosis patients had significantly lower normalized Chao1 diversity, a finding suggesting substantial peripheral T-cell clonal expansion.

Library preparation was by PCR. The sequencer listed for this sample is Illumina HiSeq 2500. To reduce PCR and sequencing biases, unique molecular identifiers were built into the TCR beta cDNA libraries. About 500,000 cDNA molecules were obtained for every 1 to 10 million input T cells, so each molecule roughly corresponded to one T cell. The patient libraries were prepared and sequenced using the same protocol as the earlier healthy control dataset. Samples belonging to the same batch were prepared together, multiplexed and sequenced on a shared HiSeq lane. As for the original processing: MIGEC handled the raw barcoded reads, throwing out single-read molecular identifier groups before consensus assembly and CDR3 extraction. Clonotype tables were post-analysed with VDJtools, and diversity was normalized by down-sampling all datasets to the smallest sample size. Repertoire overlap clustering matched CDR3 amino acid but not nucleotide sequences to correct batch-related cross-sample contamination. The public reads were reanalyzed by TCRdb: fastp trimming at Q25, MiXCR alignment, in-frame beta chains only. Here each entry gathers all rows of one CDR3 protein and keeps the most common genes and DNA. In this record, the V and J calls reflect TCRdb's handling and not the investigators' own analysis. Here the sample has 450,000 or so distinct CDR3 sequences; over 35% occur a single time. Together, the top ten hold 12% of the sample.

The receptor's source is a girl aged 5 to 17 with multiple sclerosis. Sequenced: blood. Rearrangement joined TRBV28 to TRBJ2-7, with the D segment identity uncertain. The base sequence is TGTGCCAGCACATCAGGTACCGACTACGAGCAGTACTTC. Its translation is CASTSGTDYEQYF.